This entry lists 13 T cell receptor beta chains sequenced from one sample in a study of control samples from healthy donors and cancer patients. The protocol was immunoSEQ multiplex PCR, while the TCRdb copy is restricted to in-frame clones and leaves out a portion. The table has tens of thousands of clones, around 83% seen once. Sequenced sample: PBMCs. The origin of the receptors is a woman aged 55-75 years with lung cancer.

The chain combines TRBV18 with TRBJ2-2; tentative D call: TRBD1 (6 bases). The CDR3 sequence is 14 residues long. Germline CDR1 reads KGHSH; CDR2 reads LQKENI. Trimming removed 5 bases from V and 3 bases from J, with 10 bases in between. CDR3 in amino acids: CASSRKGDTGELFF. CDR3 in DNA: TGTGCCAGCTCAAGAAAGGGGGACACCGGGGAGCTGTTTTTT. The whole variable domain, remainder taken from reference TRBV18 and TRBJ2-2, is NAGVMQNPRHLVRRRGQEARLRCSPMKGHSHVYWYRQLPEEGLKFMVYLQKENIIDESGMPKERFSAEFPKEGPSILRIQQVVRGDSAAYFCASSRKGDTGELFFGEGSRLTVL.

The chain links TRBV7-9 to TRBJ2-7; D gene uncertain. This CDR3 contains 13 residues. Germline V gene data show CDR1 as SEHNR and CDR2 as FQNEAQ (reference sequence). V was cut by 3 bases and J by 4 bases, with 10 bases left in between. CDR3 coding DNA: TGTGCCAGCAGCTTTCCCCCTTCGTACGAGCAGTACTTC. Its translation is CASSFPPSYEQYF.

This clone is categorized as medium-sized. The CDR3 region is CASSSHGTGNYGYTF. Written as DNA, the CDR3 is TGTGCCAGCAGCTCGCACGGGACAGGGAACTATGGCTACACCTTC. The V gene is TRBV7-6, the J gene TRBJ1-2; 9 bases fit TRBD1. V shed 4 bases and J 2 bases; nucleotides not matched to a gene: 5. There are 15 residues in the CDR3. Germline lookup yields CDR1 SGHVS and CDR2 FNYEAQ.

This clone was counted a single time. The chain couples TRBV25-1 to TRBJ1-2, with 7 bases aligning to TRBD1. This CDR3 spans 13 amino acids. The germline CDR1 and CDR2 sequences are MGHDK and SYGVNS. V was clipped by 4 bases and J by 12 bases; unmatched bases: 11. CDR3 loop: CASSGRIEGAHTF. The CDR3 region has the DNA TGTGCCAGCAGTGGTCGAATCGAGGGGGCTCACACCTTC.

The chain joins TRBV5-1 to TRBJ2-7; 12 bases map to TRBD2. Germline CDR1 and CDR2: SGHRS and YFSETQ. The V and J ends lost 3 bases and 5 bases, in that order; junction bases with no gene match: 9. The CDR3 runs 16 residues. The CDR3 coding sequence is TGCGCCAGCAGCTGGACGACTAGCGGGGGAATGGACGAGCAGTACTTC. Translating it yields CASSWTTSGGMDEQYF.

V usage is TRBV5-1 and J usage is TRBJ2-3; 10 bases map to TRBD2. This CDR3 has 15 residues. Germline values: CDR1 SGHRS, CDR2 YFSETQ. The junction had 4 bases not matched to a gene; V was cut back by 0 bases and J by 6 bases. This CDR3 is CASSLDLAGVDTQYF. Written as DNA, the CDR3 is TGCGCCAGCAGCTTGGACCTAGCGGGAGTGGATACGCAGTATTTT.

V and J are TRBV7-2 and TRBJ2-3; TRBD2 agrees at 11 bases. Trimming took 1 base from V and 3 from J; bases not matched to a gene: 9. Germline V gene data show CDR1 as SGHTA and CDR2 as FQGNSA. The CDR3 is made up of 18 amino acids. The CDR3 spells CASSLGSGGARGTDTQYF. In nucleotides, the CDR3 is TGTGCCAGCAGCTTAGGTAGCGGGGGGGCCCGGGGAACAGATACGCAGTATTTT.

This sequence joins TRBV7-2 and TRBJ2-5, with D possibly matching TRBD2 (6 bases). The CDR3 sequence is 13 residues long. Between the trimmed V and J ends, which lost 5 bases and 1 base, there was a span of 8 bases. Germline V gene lookup returns CDR1 SGHTA and CDR2 FQGNSA. The CDR3 sequence: CASSGGLQETQYF. Written as DNA, the CDR3 is TGTGCCAGCAGCGGGGGACTCCAAGAGACCCAGTACTTC.

V usage is TRBV7-2 and J usage is TRBJ2-7; 9 bases fit TRBD2. The germline V gene encodes CDR1 SGHTA and CDR2 FQGNSA. J gave up 2 bases and V 5 bases, and 7 bases lay outside the gene matches. The CDR3 consists of 15 residues. CDR3 DNA: TGTGCCAGCAGCGAGAGCGGGGGGCCTACCTACGAGCAGTACTTC. As protein: CASSESGGPTYEQYF.

This rearrangement joins TRBV5-1 to TRBJ2-5; 7 bases align to TRBD1. The CDR3 runs to 14 residues. Trimming removed 6 bases from V and 5 bases from J; junction bases left unmatched: 10. CDR1 SGHRS and CDR2 YFSETQ come from the germline V gene. The CDR3 sequence: CASKAGGMWETQYF. The CDR3 nucleotides read TGCGCCAGCAAGGCAGGGGGAATGTGGGAGACCCAGTACTTC.

The J gene is TRBJ1-4, the V gene TRBV10-3; 7 bases match TRBD1. Germline V gene lookup returns CDR1 ENHRY and CDR2 SYGVKD. V lost 2 bases, J lost 4 bases, and 1 base stayed unmatched. This CDR3 is built from 14 residues. The CDR3 reads CAISERQGNEKLFF. Here the CDR3 DNA reads TGTGCCATCAGTGAGAGACAGGGTAATGAAAAACTGTTTTTT.

V gene TRBV29-1 combines with J gene TRBJ2-5; 8 bases agree with TRBD1. CDR3 length: 13 residues. Germline CDR1 SQVTM, CDR2 ANQGSEA. V dropped 6 bases and J dropped 0; count of bases not matched to a gene: 3. The CDR3, as DNA: TGCAGCGTCGGACAGGGCTACCAAGAGACCCAGTACTTC. Residues: CSVGQGYQETQYF.

The chain carries TRBV19 and TRBJ1-1, with TRBD1 matching over 7 bases. This CDR3 contains 15 residues. Germline assignment: CDR1 LNHDA and CDR2 SQIVND (reference sequence). Unmatched junction bases numbered 4, after V lost 1 base and J lost 2 bases. CDR3 protein: CASSIGGQINTEAFF. DNA of the CDR3: TGTGCCAGTAGTATAGGGGGACAGATTAACACTGAAGCTTTCTTT.